This record covers a single TCR beta chain. Multiplex touch-down PCR amplified TRB using TRB-A and TRB-B pools in one tube. TCRdb re-analyzed the multiplex PCR reads; it lists each CDR3 protein once, without DNA. The sample yields 10,000 to 15,000 distinct CDR3 sequences, of which the top ten take up 3% to 3.5%. This sample was included in a study of T cell clusters in autoimmune cytopenias. This CDR3 has 16 residues. Germline assignment: CDR1 SGHNT and CDR2 YENEEA. TRB amplification used around 260 ng of peripheral blood genomic DNA. These data also formed part of another study, on T cell repertoires in aging, cancer and after chemotherapy. That work contributes: Over several months to years, re-sampled healthy donor repertoires clearly shared clones. Age-matched healthy donors had significantly more diverse, less clonal blood TCR repertoires than untreated cancer patients.

The sequencing sample was made of peripheral blood. The V gene is TRBV11-3, the J gene TRBJ2-2; TCRdb outputs TRBD1, but without DNA this stays unchecked. This sequence was found in a human donor in good health. CDR3 in amino acids: CASTLSGTSSTGELFF.